The clone carrying this T cell receptor (beta chain) was observed a single time. The antigen is unknown. A read error may produce the germline difference seen at one junction end. The sample originates from a study of Graves' ophthalmopathy and Graves' hyperthyroidism. Study-wide results and caveats: From stable hyperthyroidism, ophthalmopathy was separated by a 13-signature model with 85% to 90% sensitivity and approximately 84% specificity.

The study amplified TCR beta CDR3 regions using RNA transcripts. HTBI primers primed a first-round RT-PCR, and a second-round multiplex PCR followed. TCRdb fed the multiplex PCR reads into MiXCR, producing one record per CDR3 protein. The repertoire consists of 350,000 to 450,000 distinct CDR3 sequences, with 18% occurring once and the leading ten covering roughly 1.5%. Germline assignment: CDR1 LGHNA and CDR2 YNFKEQ. This CDR3 is built from 17 residues. Sequencing was performed on peripheral blood. The sequence was collected from a young woman with Graves' ophthalmopathy. V usage is TRBV4-2 and J usage is TRBJ1-2; D may be TRBD1 (6 bases). The DNA of the CDR3 is TGTGCCAGCAGCCAAGTGGGGGCCAGGGACGTGGTCTATGGCCACACCTTC. It yields the protein CASSQVGARDVVYGHTF.